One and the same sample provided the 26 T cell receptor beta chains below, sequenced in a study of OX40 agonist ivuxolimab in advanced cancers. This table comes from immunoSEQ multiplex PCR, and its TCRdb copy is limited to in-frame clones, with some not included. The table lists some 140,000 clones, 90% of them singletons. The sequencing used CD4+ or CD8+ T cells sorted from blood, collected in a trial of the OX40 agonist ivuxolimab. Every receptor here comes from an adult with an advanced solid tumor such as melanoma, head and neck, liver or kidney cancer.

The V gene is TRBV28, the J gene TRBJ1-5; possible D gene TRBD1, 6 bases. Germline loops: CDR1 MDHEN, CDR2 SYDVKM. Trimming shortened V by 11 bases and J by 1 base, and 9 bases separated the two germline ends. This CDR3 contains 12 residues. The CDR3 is CAGGPSNQPQHF. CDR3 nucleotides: TGTGCCGGGGGGCCAAGCAATCAGCCCCAGCATTTT.

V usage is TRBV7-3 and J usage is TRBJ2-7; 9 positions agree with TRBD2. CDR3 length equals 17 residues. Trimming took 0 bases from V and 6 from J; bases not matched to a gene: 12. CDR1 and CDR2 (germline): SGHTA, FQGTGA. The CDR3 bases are TGTGCCAGCAGCTTAACCCCTAGCGGGACCCCGGGAGGCGAGCAGTACTTC. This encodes CASSLTPSGTPGGEQYF.

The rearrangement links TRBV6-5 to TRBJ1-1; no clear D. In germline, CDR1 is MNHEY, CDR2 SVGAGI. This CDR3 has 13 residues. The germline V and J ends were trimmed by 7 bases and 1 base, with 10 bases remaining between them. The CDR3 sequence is CASTKTGNTEAFF. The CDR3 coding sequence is TGTGCCAGCACAAAAACGGGGAACACTGAAGCTTTCTTT.

CDR3 region: CASSQASGGVRKDTQYF. The CDR3 nucleotides read TGTGCCAGCAGCCAAGCGTCCGGGGGAGTAAGGAAAGATACGCAGTATTTT. This chain connects TRBV4-2 to TRBJ2-3; D is possibly TRBD2 (6 bases). The germline gives CDR1 LGHNA, CDR2 YNFKEQ. The CDR3 has 17 amino acids. Trimming took 1 base from V and 5 from J, leaving 19 bases between them.

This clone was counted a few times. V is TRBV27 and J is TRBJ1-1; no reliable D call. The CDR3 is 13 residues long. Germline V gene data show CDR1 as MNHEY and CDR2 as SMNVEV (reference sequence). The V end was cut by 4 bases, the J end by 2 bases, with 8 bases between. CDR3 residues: CASSSHPNTEAFF. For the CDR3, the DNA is TGTGCCAGCAGTTCCCACCCCAACACTGAAGCTTTCTTT.

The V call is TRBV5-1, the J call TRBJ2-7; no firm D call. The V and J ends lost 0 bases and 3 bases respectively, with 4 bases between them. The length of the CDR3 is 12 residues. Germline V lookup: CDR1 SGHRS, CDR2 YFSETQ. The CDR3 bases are TGCGCCAGCAGCTTGGTCGGCTACGAGCAGTACTTC. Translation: CASSLVGYEQYF.

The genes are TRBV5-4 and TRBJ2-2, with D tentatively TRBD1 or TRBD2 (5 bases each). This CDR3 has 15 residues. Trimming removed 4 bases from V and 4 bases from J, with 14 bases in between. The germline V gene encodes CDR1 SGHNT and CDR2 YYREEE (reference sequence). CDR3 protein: CASSPAGTATGELFF. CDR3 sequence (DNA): TGTGCCAGCAGCCCAGCCGGGACCGCCACCGGGGAGCTGTTTTTT.

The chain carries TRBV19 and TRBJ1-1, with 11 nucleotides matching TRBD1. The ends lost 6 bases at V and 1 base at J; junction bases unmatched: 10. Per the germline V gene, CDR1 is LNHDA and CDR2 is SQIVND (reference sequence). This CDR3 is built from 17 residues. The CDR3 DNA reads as TGTGCCAGTAGACCTGGGACAGGGGGGAGGAGGAACACTGAAGCTTTCTTT. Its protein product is CASRPGTGGRRNTEAFF.

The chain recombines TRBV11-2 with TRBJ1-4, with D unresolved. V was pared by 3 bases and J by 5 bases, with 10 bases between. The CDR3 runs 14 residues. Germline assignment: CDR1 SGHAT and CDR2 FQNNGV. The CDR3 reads CASSFESLNEKLFF. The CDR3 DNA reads TGTGCCAGCAGCTTCGAGTCGTTGAATGAAAAACTGTTTTTT. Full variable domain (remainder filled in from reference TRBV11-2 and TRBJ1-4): EAGVAQSPRYKIIEKRQSVAFWCNPISGHATLYWYQQILGQGPKLLIQFQNNGVVDDSQLPKDRFSAERLKGVDSTLKIQPAKLEDSAVYLCASSFESLNEKLFFGSGTQLSVL.

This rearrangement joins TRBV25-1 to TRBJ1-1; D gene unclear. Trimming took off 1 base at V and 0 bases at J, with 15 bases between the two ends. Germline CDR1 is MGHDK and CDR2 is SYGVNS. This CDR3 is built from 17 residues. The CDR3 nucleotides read TGTGCCAGCAGTGAATTAACGGGCAGAAGCATGAACACTGAAGCTTTCTTT. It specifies CASSELTGRSMNTEAFF. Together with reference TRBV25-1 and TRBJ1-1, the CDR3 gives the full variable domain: EADIYQTPRYLVIGTGKKITLECSQTMGHDKMYWYQQDPGMELHLIHYSYGVNSTEKGDLSSESTVSRIRTEHFPLTLESARPSHTSQYLCASSELTGRSMNTEAFFGQGTRLTVV.

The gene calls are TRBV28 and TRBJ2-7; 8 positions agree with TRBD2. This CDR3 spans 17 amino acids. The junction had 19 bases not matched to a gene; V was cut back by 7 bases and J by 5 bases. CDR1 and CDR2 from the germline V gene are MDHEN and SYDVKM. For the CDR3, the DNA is TGTGCCAGCAAAATCCCTAGCGGGTCTAAAGAGGGTCACGAGCAGTACTTC. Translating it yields CASKIPSGSKEGHEQYF.

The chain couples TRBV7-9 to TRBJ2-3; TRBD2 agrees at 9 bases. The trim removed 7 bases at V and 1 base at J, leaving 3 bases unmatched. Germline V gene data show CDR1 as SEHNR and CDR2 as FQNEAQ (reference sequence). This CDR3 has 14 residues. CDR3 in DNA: TGTGCCAGCAAGACTAGCGGACGCACAGATACGCAGTATTTT. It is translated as CASKTSGRTDTQYF.

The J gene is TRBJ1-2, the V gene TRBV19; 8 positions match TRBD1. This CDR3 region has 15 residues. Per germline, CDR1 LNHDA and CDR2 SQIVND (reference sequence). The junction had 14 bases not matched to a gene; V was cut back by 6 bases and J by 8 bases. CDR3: CASSTMDRAVGGYTF. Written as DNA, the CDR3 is TGTGCCAGTAGCACAATGGACAGGGCTGTAGGCGGCTACACCTTC.

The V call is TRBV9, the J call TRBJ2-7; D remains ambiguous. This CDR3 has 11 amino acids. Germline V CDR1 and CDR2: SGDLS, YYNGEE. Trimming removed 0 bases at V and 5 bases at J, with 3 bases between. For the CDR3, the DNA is TGTGCCAGCAGCGTAGGGAACGAGCAGTACTTC. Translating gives CASSVGNEQYF.

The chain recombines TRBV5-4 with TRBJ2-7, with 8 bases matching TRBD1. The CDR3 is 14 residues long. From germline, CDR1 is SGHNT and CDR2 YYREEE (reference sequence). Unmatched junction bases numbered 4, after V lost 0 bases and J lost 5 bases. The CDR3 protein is CASSLGQGADEQYF. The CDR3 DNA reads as TGTGCCAGCAGCTTGGGGCAGGGGGCCGACGAGCAGTACTTC.

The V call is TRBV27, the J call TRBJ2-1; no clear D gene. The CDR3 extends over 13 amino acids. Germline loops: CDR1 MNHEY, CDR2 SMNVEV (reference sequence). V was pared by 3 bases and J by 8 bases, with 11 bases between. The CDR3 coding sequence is TGTGCCAGCAGTTTCATCGAAGTGGATGAGCAGTTCTTC. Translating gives CASSFIEVDEQFF.

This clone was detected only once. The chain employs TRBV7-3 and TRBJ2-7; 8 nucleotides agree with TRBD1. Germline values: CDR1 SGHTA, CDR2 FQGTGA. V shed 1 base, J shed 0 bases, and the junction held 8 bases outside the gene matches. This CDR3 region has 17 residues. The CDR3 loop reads CASSLIQRDRSSYEQYF. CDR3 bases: TGTGCCAGCAGCTTAATTCAACGGGACAGGAGCTCCTACGAGCAGTACTTC. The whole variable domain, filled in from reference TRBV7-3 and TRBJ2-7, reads GAGVSQTPSNKVTEKGKYVELRCDPISGHTALYWYRQSLGQGPEFLIYFQGTGAADDSGLPNDRFFAVRPEGSVSTLKIQRTERGDSAVYLCASSLIQRDRSSYEQYFGPGTRLTVT.

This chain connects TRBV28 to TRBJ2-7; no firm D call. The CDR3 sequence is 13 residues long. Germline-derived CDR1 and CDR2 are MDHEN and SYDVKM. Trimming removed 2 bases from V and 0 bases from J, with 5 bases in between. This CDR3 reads CASSLGSSYEQYF. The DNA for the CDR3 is TGTGCCAGCAGTTTAGGCAGCTCCTACGAGCAGTACTTC.

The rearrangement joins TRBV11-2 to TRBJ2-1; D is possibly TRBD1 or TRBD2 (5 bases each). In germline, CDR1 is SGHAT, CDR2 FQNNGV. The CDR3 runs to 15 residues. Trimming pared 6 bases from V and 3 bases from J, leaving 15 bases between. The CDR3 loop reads CASRPGPQVYNEQFF. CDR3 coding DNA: TGTGCCAGCAGGCCGGGGCCCCAAGTCTACAATGAGCAGTTCTTC.

CDR3 bases: TGTGCCAGCAGCTCCGGACAGGGGGCCCCTTACAATGAGCAGTTCTTC. Its translation: CASSSGQGAPYNEQFF. This chain connects TRBV11-3 to TRBJ2-1, with 11 bases lining up with TRBD1. Germline V gives CDR1 SGHNT, CDR2 YENEEA. The CDR3 runs to 16 residues. V shed 4 bases, J shed 4 bases, and the junction held 6 bases outside the gene matches. Supplemented by reference TRBV11-3 and TRBJ2-1, the full variable domain reads EAGVVQSPRYKIIEKKQPVAFWCNPISGHNTLYWYLQNLGQGPELLIRYENEEAVDDSQLPKDRFSAERLKGVDSTLKIQPAELGDSAVYLCASSSGQGAPYNEQFFGPGTRLTVL.

Here the CDR3 reads CASSPQDSYEQYF. The CDR3 DNA sequence: TGTGCCAGCAGCCCGCAGGATTCCTACGAGCAGTACTTC. J is TRBJ2-7 and V is TRBV7-2; D is undetermined. V lost 5 bases and J lost 1, with 9 bases in between. The CDR3 runs 13 residues. In germline, CDR1 is SGHTA, CDR2 FQGNSA.

The CDR3 DNA reads as TGTGCCAGCAGCGGGGCGCCCAATGAAGCTTTCTTT. Its translation: CASSGAPNEAFF. J is TRBJ1-1 and V is TRBV7-9; D may be TRBD1 (5 bases). This CDR3 is 12 amino acids long. The ends were cut back, 5 bases at V and 7 bases at J, with 11 bases in the middle. Germline CDR1 reads SEHNR; CDR2 reads FQNEAQ (reference sequence).

The CDR3 protein is CASSPRTGKVPPEAFF. Here the CDR3 DNA reads TGTGCCAGCAGCCCTCGGACAGGGAAGGTACCCCCTGAAGCTTTCTTT. This chain links TRBV7-3 with TRBJ1-1, with 8 bases matching TRBD1. J gave up 6 bases and V 5 bases, and 14 bases lay outside the gene matches. Germline CDR1 and CDR2: SGHTA and FQGTGA. There are 16 residues in the CDR3. Full variable domain (rest looked up from reference TRBV7-3 and TRBJ1-1): GAGVSQTPSNKVTEKGKYVELRCDPISGHTALYWYRQSLGQGPEFLIYFQGTGAADDSGLPNDRFFAVRPEGSVSTLKIQRTERGDSAVYLCASSPRTGKVPPEAFFGQGTRLTVV.

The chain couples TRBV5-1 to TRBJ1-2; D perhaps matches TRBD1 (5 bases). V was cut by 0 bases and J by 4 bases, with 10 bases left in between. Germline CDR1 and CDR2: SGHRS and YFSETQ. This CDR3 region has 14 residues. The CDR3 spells CASSLEMGGYGYTF. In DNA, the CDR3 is TGCGCCAGCAGCTTGGAGATGGGGGGCTATGGCTACACCTTC.

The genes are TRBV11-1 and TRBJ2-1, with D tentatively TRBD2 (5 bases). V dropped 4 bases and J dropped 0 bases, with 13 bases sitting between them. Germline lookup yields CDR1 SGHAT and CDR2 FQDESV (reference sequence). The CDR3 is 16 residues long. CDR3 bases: TGTGCCAGCAGCTCCCTACGGAGCGGCTCCTACAATGAGCAGTTCTTC. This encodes CASSSLRSGSYNEQFF.

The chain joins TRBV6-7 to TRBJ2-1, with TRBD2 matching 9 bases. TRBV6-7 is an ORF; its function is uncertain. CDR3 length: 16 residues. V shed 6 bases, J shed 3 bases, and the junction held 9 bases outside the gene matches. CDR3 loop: CASSLTSGGDYNEQFF. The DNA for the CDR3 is TGTGCCAGCAGCTTGACTAGCGGAGGCGACTACAATGAGCAGTTCTTC.